This TCR beta chain stems from a study of cytomegalovirus exposure and HLA in healthy donors. In germline, CDR1 is MRHNA, CDR2 SNTAGT. The V and J ends lost 0 bases and 8 bases, in that order; junction bases with no gene match: 6. The CDR3 runs 15 residues. This clone was recorded only once. The study ran its PCR with 60 Vbeta and 13 Jbeta primers. Libraries were prepared by immunoSEQ multiplex PCR; TCRdb keeps only in-frame clonotypes and omits some of them. There are tens of thousands of clones in the sample; over 60% occur only once, and over 10% lies in the top ten. The chain employs TRBV6-4 and TRBJ2-3; 9 nucleotides line up with TRBD2. This receptor was obtained from a male donor in good health and CMV-seropositive. The sequencing sample was made of PBMCs. CDR3 sequence reads: CASSDSNSGGGTQYF. CDR3 in DNA: TGTGCCAGCAGTGACTCAAATAGCGGGGGCGGTACGCAGTATTTT.